This is a list of T cell receptor beta chains from one sample in a study of spatial heterogeneity in lung cancer. TCRdb ran MiXCR on the 5' RACE reads and lists one entry per CDR3 protein. The table shows about 39,000 distinct CDR3 sequences, with approximately 3.1% occurring only once. Material: normal lung tissue next to the tumor, obtained at surgery. All receptors derive from a male donor with early-stage non-small cell lung cancer. The CDR3 runs from the conserved cysteine through the conserved F or W. The order of the fields is clone size, J gene, D gene, V gene, CDR3 protein, CDR3 DNA. The D gene is left open where the match is weak. A row's size may be missing; if present it is once, few, many or a size class.

abundance: many; j_gene: TRBJ2-7; d_gene: -; v_gene: TRBV7-9; CDR3aa: CASSSEVEGYGEQYF; CDR3nt: TGTGCCAGCAGCTCGGAAGTTGAGGGTTACGGGGAGCAGTACTTC
abundance: many; j_gene: TRBJ2-7; d_gene: TRBD1; v_gene: TRBV6-5; CDR3aa: CASRRPGQGFEQYF; CDR3nt: TGTGCCAGCAGGCGCCCGGGACAGGGATTCGAGCAGTACTTC
abundance: few; j_gene: TRBJ2-4; d_gene: -; v_gene: TRBV28; CDR3aa: CASSLFRVAKNIQYF; CDR3nt: TGTGCCAGCAGTTTATTCCGGGTAGCCAAAAACATTCAGTACTTC
abundance: many; j_gene: TRBJ2-1; d_gene: TRBD2; v_gene: TRBV7-6; CDR3aa: CASSASSGRSYNEQFF; CDR3nt: TGTGCCAGCAGCGCAAGTAGCGGGAGGTCGTACAATGAGCAGTTCTTC
abundance: many; j_gene: TRBJ2-7; d_gene: -; v_gene: TRBV7-9; CDR3aa: CASSLTPIEQYF; CDR3nt: TGTGCCAGCAGCCTAACCCCAATCGAGCAGTACTTC
abundance: many; j_gene: TRBJ2-5; d_gene: -; v_gene: TRBV28; CDR3aa: CASSLLRLGQETQYF; CDR3nt: TGTGCCAGCAGTTTACTCCGGCTGGGCCAAGAGACCCAGTACTTC
abundance: many; j_gene: TRBJ1-4; d_gene: TRBD1; v_gene: TRBV6-1; CDR3aa: CASSEQGTGKEKLFF; CDR3nt: TGTGCCAGCAGTGAACAGGGGACAGGGAAGGAAAAACTGTTTTTT
abundance: many; j_gene: TRBJ1-4; d_gene: TRBD1; v_gene: TRBV12-3/TRBV12-4; CDR3aa: CASSLAPGQEKLFF; CDR3nt: TGTGCCAGCAGTTTAGCCCCGGGACAGGAAAAACTGTTTTTT
abundance: -; j_gene: TRBJ2-3; d_gene: TRBD2; v_gene: TRBV28; CDR3aa: CASTGGGVNTDTQYF; CDR3nt: TGTGCCAGCACGGGGGGGGGCGTGAACACAGATACGCAGTATTTT
abundance: many; j_gene: TRBJ2-3; d_gene: TRBD2; v_gene: TRBV29-1; CDR3aa: CSVRTSGETDTQYF; CDR3nt: TGCAGCGTTCGTACTAGCGGGGAGACAGATACGCAGTATTTT
abundance: few; j_gene: TRBJ2-7; d_gene: -; v_gene: TRBV29-1; CDR3aa: CSVVRGAEQYF; CDR3nt: TGCAGCGTTGTTCGCGGAGCGGAGCAGTACTTC
abundance: many; j_gene: TRBJ2-2; d_gene: -; v_gene: TRBV10-3; CDR3aa: CAISQPERGGELFF; CDR3nt: TGTGCCATCAGCCAGCCCGAAAGGGGCGGGGAGCTGTTTTTT
abundance: -; j_gene: TRBJ2-4; d_gene: -; v_gene: TRBV4-2; CDR3aa: CASSQTDGLDIQYF; CDR3nt: TGTGCCAGCAGCCAAACGGACGGTTTAGACATTCAGTACTTC
abundance: -; j_gene: TRBJ2-5; d_gene: -; v_gene: TRBV21-1; CDR3aa: CASSRRGHQETQYF; CDR3nt: TGTGCCAGCAGCCGCAGGGGGCACCAAGAGACCCAGTACTTC
abundance: many; j_gene: TRBJ2-7; d_gene: TRBD1; v_gene: TRBV29-1; CDR3aa: CSVPAPDRGYEQYF; CDR3nt: TGCAGCGTCCCCGCCCCGGACAGGGGCTACGAGCAGTACTTC
abundance: few; j_gene: TRBJ1-5; d_gene: -; v_gene: TRBV28; CDR3aa: CASSFFSGLGQPQHF; CDR3nt: TGTGCCAGCAGTTTCTTTTCAGGGCTGGGTCAGCCCCAGCATTTT
abundance: many; j_gene: TRBJ1-1; d_gene: -; v_gene: TRBV3-1; CDR3aa: CASSQGDGEAFF; CDR3nt: TGTGCCAGCAGCCAAGGGGATGGTGAAGCTTTCTTT
abundance: many; j_gene: TRBJ2-7; d_gene: TRBD2; v_gene: TRBV7-6; CDR3aa: CASSPGGNEQYF; CDR3nt: TGTGCCAGCAGTCCCGGGGGGAACGAGCAGTACTTC
abundance: many; j_gene: TRBJ2-5; d_gene: -; v_gene: TRBV4-1; CDR3aa: CASSPASQETQYF; CDR3nt: TGCGCCAGCAGCCCTGCCTCCCAAGAGACCCAGTACTTC
abundance: few; j_gene: TRBJ2-5; d_gene: TRBD2; v_gene: TRBV20-1; CDR3aa: CSARWGGQETQYF; CDR3nt: TGCAGTGCTAGGTGGGGAGGGCAAGAGACCCAGTACTTC